The 22 T cell receptor beta chains reported below all come from one sample, sequenced in a study of shared clonotypes between healthy human individuals. The repertoire was sequenced with immunoSEQ multiplex PCR; TCRdb's copy has only in-frame clones and lacks some. Of about 490,000 clones detected, over 65% appear once; the ten largest clones hold around 13%. Sequencing used PBMCs. All receptors derive from a woman aged 40-49 years in good health. Some clones in this sample may be carry-over from other donors' samples.

This chain connects TRBV6-8 to TRBJ2-5; 12 bases fit TRBD1. Germline V lookup: CDR1 MNHGY, CDR2 SAAAGT. V lost 6 bases to trimming and J lost 4 bases; unmatched junction nucleotides: 9. The CDR3 is 16 residues long. The CDR3 region is CASSHFPGQGAETQYF. CDR3 DNA: TGTGCCAGCAGCCACTTTCCGGGACAGGGGGCAGAGACCCAGTACTTC.

This clone appeared a single time. The rearrangement uses TRBV7-9 and TRBJ2-7; D may be TRBD2 (5 bases). Germline V gene data show CDR1 as SEHNR and CDR2 as FQNEAQ (reference sequence). V gave up 2 bases and J gave up 3 bases, with 14 bases separating them. The CDR3 is 15 amino acids. The CDR3 DNA reads as TGTGCCAGCAGCTTAACGGCGGGCCCCTTCTACGAGCAGTACTTC. Translated, it gives CASSLTAGPFYEQYF.

This clone was seen a handful of times. The CDR3 DNA is TGTGCCAGCAGCGCGGACAGGGCAGCACTCTATGGCTACACCTTC. As protein: CASSADRAALYGYTF. The genes are TRBV5-4 and TRBJ1-2; 8 positions match TRBD1. J lost 4 bases, V lost 4 bases, and 9 bases had no gene match. Germline-derived CDR1 and CDR2 are SGHNT and YYREEE (reference sequence). The CDR3 contains 15 residues.

DNA of the CDR3: TGTGCCAGCAGCACGAAGAGAAATTTTTTCTACGAGCAGTACTTC. Translating it yields CASSTKRNFFYEQYF. The chain carries TRBV21-1 and TRBJ2-7; TRBD2, the table's D call, was not compared with the DNA. TRBV21-1 is marked as a pseudogene. The CDR3 sequence is 15 residues long.

This chain joins TRBV11-2 and TRBJ2-7; the D gene is possibly TRBD1 (5 bases). The ends were cut back, 1 base at V and 2 bases at J, with 12 bases in the middle. Germline CDR1 is SGHAT and CDR2 is FQNNGV. The CDR3 loop spans 15 amino acids. CDR3 protein: CASSLAGYRTYEQYF. The CDR3 coding sequence is TGTGCCAGCAGCTTAGCAGGGTACCGCACCTACGAGCAGTACTTC. Full variable domain (remainder filled in from reference TRBV11-2 and TRBJ2-7): EAGVAQSPRYKIIEKRQSVAFWCNPISGHATLYWYQQILGQGPKLLIQFQNNGVVDDSQLPKDRFSAERLKGVDSTLKIQPAKLEDSAVYLCASSLAGYRTYEQYFGPGTRLTVT.

A few counts support this clone. The rearrangement uses TRBV10-2 and TRBJ2-2; possible D gene TRBD1, 7 bases. The CDR3 covers 13 residues. Trimming cost V 7 bases and J 8 bases, with 14 bases left between them. Germline CDR1 is WSHSY and CDR2 is SAAADI. The CDR3 nucleotides are TGCGCCAGCACCTCCAGGGGGGCTGGGGAGCTGTTTTTT. Translation: CASTSRGAGELFF.

This clone was picked up a small number of times. The chain uses TRBV6-1 and TRBJ2-3; D is unresolved. Per the germline V gene, CDR1 is MNHNS and CDR2 is SASEGT. Trimming removed 0 bases from V and 0 bases from J, with 7 bases in between. This CDR3 region has 15 residues. The CDR3 region is CASSEAAGSTDTQYF. Here the CDR3 DNA reads TGTGCCAGCAGTGAAGCCGCTGGGAGCACAGATACGCAGTATTTT.

The rearrangement joins TRBV28 to TRBJ2-7; 9 bases match TRBD1. The germline gives CDR1 MDHEN, CDR2 SYDVKM. V dropped 7 bases and J dropped 3; count of bases not matched to a gene: 7. The CDR3 length is 14 residues. CDR3 loop: CASTLPGQGYEQYF. CDR3 sequence (DNA): TGTGCCAGCACCCTCCCGGGACAGGGCTACGAGCAGTACTTC. The full variable domain, rest sourced from reference TRBV28 and TRBJ2-7, is DVKVTQSSRYLVKRTGEKVFLECVQDMDHENMFWYRQDPGLGLRLIYFSYDVKMKEKGDIPEGYSVSREKKERFSLILESASTNQTSMYLCASTLPGQGYEQYFGPGTRLTVT.

The V call is TRBV29-1, the J call TRBJ1-4; TRBD1 might be the D (6 bases). This CDR3 is 15 amino acids long. Trimming removed 7 bases at V and 7 bases at J, with 22 bases between. The germline V gene encodes CDR1 SQVTM and CDR2 ANQGSEA. This CDR3 is CSAAGGRGLTEKLFF. The CDR3, as DNA: TGCAGCGCCGCTGGGGGACGGGGGCTTACTGAAAAACTGTTTTTT. Supplemented by reference TRBV29-1 and TRBJ1-4, the full variable domain reads SAVISQKPSRDICQRGTSLTIQCQVDSQVTMMFWYRQQPGQSLTLIATANQGSEATYESGFVIDKFPISRPNLTFSTLTVSNMSPEDSSIYLCSAAGGRGLTEKLFFGSGTQLSVL.

Comments on this clone: Other DNA sequences of this sample code for an identical CDR3. The CDR3 sequence is CASSLDQAGANVLTF. As DNA, the CDR3 is TGTGCCAGCTCACTGGATCAGGCTGGGGCCAACGTCCTGACTTTC. The J gene is TRBJ2-6, the V gene TRBV18, with D unresolved. The CDR3 runs 15 residues. V shed 4 bases and J shed 2 bases, with 9 bases lying between them. Germline assignment: CDR1 KGHSH and CDR2 LQKENI. Full variable domain (remainder filled in from reference TRBV18 and TRBJ2-6): NAGVMQNPRHLVRRRGQEARLRCSPMKGHSHVYWYRQLPEEGLKFMVYLQKENIIDESGMPKERFSAEFPKEGPSILRIQQVVRGDSAAYFCASSLDQAGANVLTFGAGSRLTVL.

This clone is a singleton in its sample. V and J are TRBV27 and TRBJ2-6, with TRBD1 matching over 7 bases. CDR1 MNHEY and CDR2 SMNVEV come from the germline V gene (reference sequence). The CDR3 has 17 amino acids. The V gene end was trimmed by 2 bases and the J gene end by 0 bases; junction bases not matched to a gene: 4. The CDR3 loop is CASSLRDSSSGANVLTF. In DNA, the CDR3 is TGTGCCAGCAGTTTACGGGACAGCTCCTCTGGGGCCAACGTCCTGACTTTC.

CDR3 coding DNA: TGTGCCAGCAGCTTGGGGGGCGACTCCTACAATGAGCAGTTCTTC. This sequence encodes CASSLGGDSYNEQFF. V is TRBV5-8 and J is TRBJ2-1, with D possibly matching TRBD1 (5 bases). CDR3 length: 15 amino acids. The V gene's germline CDR1 is SGHTS and CDR2 YDEGEE. V was shortened by 0 bases and J by 0 bases, with 7 bases between the two germline ends.

V gene TRBV4-1 combines with J gene TRBJ1-5, with TRBD1 matching 7 bases. This CDR3 contains 18 residues. J was trimmed by 0 bases and V by 1 base; bases with no gene match: 9. Germline V gives CDR1 MGHRA, CDR2 YSYEKL. Written as DNA, the CDR3 is TGCGCCAGCAGCCAAGGTTGGAGACAGGGATATAGCAATCAGCCCCAGCATTTT. The encoded protein is CASSQGWRQGYSNQPQHF.

This clone has ten or more counts. The genes are TRBV10-3 and TRBJ1-1; D is ambiguous. V lost 0 bases to trimming and J lost 11 bases, with 13 bases between them. This CDR3 comprises 13 residues. Germline V lookup: CDR1 ENHRY, CDR2 SYGVKD. The CDR3 sequence is CAISESDRKKAFF. The CDR3 region has the DNA TGTGCCATCAGTGAGTCTGACCGTAAGAAGGCTTTCTTT.

This clone has only one observation. The rearrangement links TRBV5-1 to TRBJ2-1; D might be TRBD1 (6 bases). This CDR3 region has 15 residues. From germline, CDR1 is SGHRS and CDR2 YFSETQ. Deletions cut 4 bases from V and 8 bases from J, with 19 bases between. The CDR3 bases are TGCGCCAGCAGCCAGATCAGGACCAGGGGCGATGAGCAGTTCTTC. Translated: CASSQIRTRGDEQFF.

The chain joins TRBV13 to TRBJ2-2, with unresolved D. Germline CDR1 is PRHDT and CDR2 is FYEKMQ (reference sequence). Deletions cut 4 bases from V and 7 bases from J, with 13 bases between. This CDR3 contains 14 residues. Here the CDR3 DNA reads TGTGCCAGCAGCTCGCAGGCAACGGGCGGGGAGCTGTTTTTT. Amino acid sequence: CASSSQATGGELFF.

Notes on this clone: A far larger clone is one nucleotide away, so this likely arose from a read error. The chain is built from TRBV7-9 and TRBJ2-1; TRBD2 aligns across 8 bases. V gave up 7 bases and J gave up 5 bases; unmatched junction bases: 10. The germline gives CDR1 SEHNR, CDR2 FQNEAQ (reference sequence). CDR3 length: 15 residues. Written as DNA, the CDR3 is TGTGCCAGCAACTTCAGAACTAGCGGACACAATGAGCAGTTCTTC. As protein: CASNFRTSGHNEQFF.

The chain couples TRBV7-9 to TRBJ2-7; a weak D match, TRBD2 (6 bases). This CDR3 is 13 amino acids long. Looked up from germline, CDR1 is SEHNR and CDR2 is FQNEAQ (reference sequence). The V gene lost 4 bases and the J gene lost 9 bases, with 16 bases spanning the gap. For the CDR3, the DNA is TGTGCCAGCAGCTCGGGACTCGGGAAGCGGCAGTACTTC. This encodes CASSSGLGKRQYF.

The chain employs TRBV30 and TRBJ2-3, with TRBD2 identical over 10 bases. The trim removed 3 bases at V and 14 bases at J, leaving 8 bases unmatched. Looked up from germline, CDR1 is GTSNPN and CDR2 is SVGIG (reference sequence). The CDR3 covers 12 residues. The CDR3 is CAWSSGGVKWYF. The CDR3 coding sequence is TGTGCCTGGAGCAGCGGGGGGGTGAAGTGGTATTTT.

The rearrangement joins TRBV28 to TRBJ2-7, with TRBD1 matching 7 bases. The CDR3 length is 11 residues. Germline V lookup: CDR1 MDHEN, CDR2 SYDVKM. V lost 7 bases, J lost 9 bases, and 6 bases stayed unmatched. The DNA of the CDR3 is TGTGCCAGCACGACAGGGATAGCGCAGTACTTC. Protein product: CASTTGIAQYF.

This clone has ten or more counts. V and J are TRBV6-5 and TRBJ2-7, with 8 bases lining up with TRBD2. CDR3 size: 15 residues. From germline, CDR1 is MNHEY and CDR2 SVGAGI. The V segment lost 0 bases and the J segment 5 bases; nucleotides outside the gene matches: 6. This chain's CDR3 is CASSYSAGGSDEQYF. CDR3 sequence (DNA): TGTGCCAGCAGTTACTCTGCGGGAGGTTCGGACGAGCAGTACTTC.

The chain has TRBV5-6 and TRBJ2-7, with a tentative D call TRBD2 (5 bases). The CDR3 sequence is 15 residues long. Germline V lookup: CDR1 SGHDT, CDR2 YYEEEE. V dropped 4 bases and J dropped 7 bases, with 21 bases sitting between them. As DNA, the CDR3 is TGTGCCAGCAGCAACCTCGGGGTACAGTCGGGGGAGCAGTACTTC. Translating it yields CASSNLGVQSGEQYF.